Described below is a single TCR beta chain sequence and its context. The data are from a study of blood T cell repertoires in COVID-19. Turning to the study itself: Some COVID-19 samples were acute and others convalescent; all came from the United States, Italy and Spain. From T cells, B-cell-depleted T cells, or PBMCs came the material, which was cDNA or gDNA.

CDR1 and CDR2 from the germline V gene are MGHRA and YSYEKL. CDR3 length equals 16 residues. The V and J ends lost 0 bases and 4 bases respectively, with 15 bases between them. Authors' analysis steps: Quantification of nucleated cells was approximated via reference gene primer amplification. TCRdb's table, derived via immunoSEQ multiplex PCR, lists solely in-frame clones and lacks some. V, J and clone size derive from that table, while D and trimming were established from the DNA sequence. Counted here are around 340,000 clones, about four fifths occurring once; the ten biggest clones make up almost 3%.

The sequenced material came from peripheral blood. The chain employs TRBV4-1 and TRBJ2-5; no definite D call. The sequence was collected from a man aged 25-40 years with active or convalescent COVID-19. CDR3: CASSQEEDSLGETQYF. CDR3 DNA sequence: TGCGCCAGCAGCCAAGAAGAGGATAGTTTAGGAGAGACCCAGTACTTC.